The clone carrying this TCR beta chain was recorded a few times. What it binds is unknown. The 5'RACE template-switching step produced TCR cDNA and added a universal primer site and UMIs. In TCRdb, the 5' RACE reads were re-called with MiXCR into one record per CDR3 protein. The table records hundreds of thousands of distinct CDR3 sequences, 12% of them present only once. This entry comes from a study of T cells after yellow fever vaccination. Turning to the study itself: The authors prepared low-cell-number fractions using SMART-Seq v4 Ultra Low Input. Study-wide findings and caveats: Subsequent booster samples again held most clones from primary vaccination (96% CD4, over 80% CD8). On re-exposure, the response was weaker but peaked faster, at day 5 versus 15.

Per the germline V gene, CDR1 is ENHRY and CDR2 is SYGVKD. The germline V and J ends were trimmed by 5 bases and 6 bases, with 18 bases remaining between them. CDR3 length equals 15 residues. The receptor was isolated from a man aged 30 to 45 who received the YFV17D yellow fever vaccine. Sequencing was performed on PBMCs, taken on the day of the yellow fever booster vaccination. This chain links TRBV10-3 with TRBJ2-3; D may be TRBD2 (5 bases). The CDR3 sequence: CAISFSSRDQDTQYF. CDR3 nucleotides: TGTGCCATCAGTTTCTCCTCCCGGGATCAGGATACGCAGTATTTT.